One sample yielded the 8 T cell receptor beta chains listed below, sequenced in a study of T cells after yellow fever vaccination. TCRdb reprocessed the 5' RACE reads via MiXCR and lists one record per CDR3 protein. Of some 560,000 distinct CDR3 sequences detected, over 15% appear once; the ten largest clones hold about 13%. The material was PBMCs, obtained 15 days after the yellow fever booster vaccination. The origin of the receptors is a man aged 25-45 years who received the YFV17D yellow fever vaccine.

This clonotype was observed many times. The J gene is TRBJ2-7, the V gene TRBV20-1; unclear D gene. V dropped 3 bases and J dropped 8 bases, with 11 bases sitting between them. Looked up from germline, CDR1 is DFQATT and CDR2 is SNEGSKA (reference sequence). The CDR3 runs to 11 residues. CDR3 nucleotides: TGCAGTGCTAGCATTCTAGATAAGCAGTACTTC. Residues: CSASILDKQYF.

The V gene is TRBV7-2, the J gene TRBJ2-1; D uncertain. Per germline, CDR1 SGHTA and CDR2 FQGNSA. Trimming left V 3 bases short and J 1 base short, with 7 bases between. The CDR3 runs 14 residues. CDR3 coding DNA: TGTGCCAGCAGCTTGGACGTATCCTACAATGAGCAGTTCTTC. Its translation: CASSLDVSYNEQFF.

This clonotype turned up a few times. The V call is TRBV20-1, the J call TRBJ2-7; D is perhaps TRBD2 (5 bases). V was pared by 5 bases and J by 0 bases, with 14 bases between. The CDR3 contains 14 residues. Germline lookup yields CDR1 DFQATT and CDR2 SNEGSKA (reference sequence). This CDR3 reads CSAFTERDSYEQYF. The CDR3 DNA is TGCAGTGCTTTTACCGAACGGGACTCCTACGAGCAGTACTTC.

The chain combines TRBV14 with TRBJ2-7; 8 nucleotides align to TRBD1. With V trimmed by 4 bases and J by 4 bases, 6 bases remained unmatched. The V gene's germline CDR1 is SGHDN and CDR2 FVKESK. The CDR3 covers 14 residues. Here the CDR3 DNA reads TGTGCCAGCAGCCTGGACAGGGCAAATTACGAGCAGTACTTC. Translated, it gives CASSLDRANYEQYF. The full variable domain, completed using reference TRBV14 and TRBJ2-7, is EAGVTQFPSHSVIEKGQTVTLRCDPISGHDNLYWYRRVMGKEIKFLLHFVKESKQDESGMPNNRFLAERTGGTYSTLKVQPAELEDSGVYFCASSLDRANYEQYFGPGTRLTVT.

This clonotype was counted a few times. This chain joins TRBV3-1 and TRBJ2-7; D ambiguous. Germline CDR1 and CDR2: LGHDT and YNNKEL (reference sequence). The CDR3 is 13 residues long. Trimming took off 4 bases at V and 6 bases at J, with 13 bases between the two ends. The CDR3 DNA sequence: TGTGCCAGCAGCCGACCAATTACTGGCGAGCAGTACTTC. Translation: CASSRPITGEQYF.

CDR3 loop: CASSLEWATDTQYF. Here the CDR3 DNA reads TGTGCCAGCAGTTTAGAATGGGCGACAGATACGCAGTATTTT. The V gene is TRBV6-5, the J gene TRBJ2-3; D is unresolved. Trimming pared 4 bases from V and 3 bases from J, leaving 11 bases between. This CDR3 has 14 amino acids. Germline-derived CDR1 and CDR2 are MNHEY and SVGAGI.

The chain joins TRBV7-9 to TRBJ2-3; a possible D gene is TRBD1 (5 bases). Trimming cost V 5 bases and J 1 base, with 16 bases left between them. The CDR3 runs 16 residues. CDR1 is SEHNR, CDR2 FQNEAQ, per germline (reference sequence). The CDR3 here is CASSPPFRAGTDTQYF. DNA of the CDR3: TGTGCCAGCAGCCCCCCCTTCAGGGCCGGCACAGATACGCAGTATTTT.

This clonotype was counted once. The gene calls are TRBV12-5 and TRBJ2-7; tentative D call: TRBD2 (5 bases). Germline CDR1 reads LGHNT; CDR2 reads FRNRAP. This CDR3 has 15 residues. Deletions cut 4 bases from V and 0 bases from J, with 13 bases between. CDR3 in amino acids: CASGSGSAASYEQYF. The CDR3 nucleotides read TGTGCTAGTGGTTCCGGTAGCGCGGCCTCCTACGAGCAGTACTTC.